Listed here is a single TCR beta chain. The antigen remains undetermined. Deletions cut 9 bases from V and 11 bases from J, with 7 bases between. Germline CDR1 is KGHDR and CDR2 is SFDVKD. The CDR3 runs 9 residues. The source of the sample is a study of T cell responses to AZD1222 COVID-19 vaccine. As for the study in general: Investigators merged groups given second doses at roughly 4 or roughly 12 weeks. Study conclusions and caveats: Among AZD1222 vaccinees, only six or seven were seropositive at baseline. Distributed over spike, vaccine-associated CD4 TCRs predominated at 160-218 and 743-854.

Libraries were prepared by immunoSEQ multiplex PCR; TCRdb keeps only in-frame clonotypes and omits some of them. The sample has approximately 150,000 clones, about 92% seen once. The TCR originated in an adult in good health. Specimen: peripheral blood, collected on day 0 of AZD1222 vaccination. The chain couples TRBV24-1 to TRBJ1-5, with D uncertain. The CDR3 here is CATLEAQHF. As DNA, the CDR3 is TGTGCCACCCTCGAGGCCCAGCATTTT.